The 10 T cell receptor beta chains below come from one sample, sequenced in a study of memory CD4+ T cells and cytomegalovirus serostatus. Single viable CD3+CD4+CD8-CD45RO+ cells were sorted as the memory CD4+ T cells. The repertoire was sequenced with immunoSEQ multiplex PCR; TCRdb's copy has only in-frame clones and lacks some. This sample carries 45,000 to 70,000 clones, 82% of them seen once, and the ten largest clones take 0.5%. The sequenced material came from memory CD4+ T cells from blood. The source of these receptors is an adult in good health and CMV-seronegative. Some clones in this sample may be carry-over from other donors' samples.

This clone was recorded once. The CDR3 region is CASSLELAGVPYEQYF. The CDR3 DNA reads TGTGCCAGCAGCCTGGAACTAGCGGGAGTCCCTTACGAGCAGTACTTC. The chain links TRBV12-1 to TRBJ2-7; TRBD2, the table's D call, lacks a check against the DNA. TRBV12-1 is marked as a pseudogene. The CDR3 is 16 amino acids.

CDR3 loop: CASSSGTGTSNYGYTF. The CDR3 bases are TGTGCCAGTAGCTCCGGGACAGGGACCTCTAACTATGGCTACACCTTC. The chain links TRBV19 to TRBJ1-2, with TRBD1 identical over 9 bases. The V and J ends lost 6 bases and 0 bases, in that order; junction bases with no gene match: 8. Germline loops: CDR1 LNHDA, CDR2 SQIVND (reference sequence). CDR3 length equals 16 residues.

The chain employs TRBV19 and TRBJ2-1; 9 bases map to TRBD2. The CDR3 covers 15 residues. V trimming: 6 bases; J trimming: 6 bases; junction bases outside the gene matches: 9. Germline CDR1 reads LNHDA; CDR2 reads SQIVND (reference sequence). The CDR3 region is CASSSFAGGANEQFF. Written as DNA, the CDR3 is TGTGCCAGTAGCTCGTTCGCGGGAGGGGCCAATGAGCAGTTCTTC.

The chain combines TRBV28 with TRBJ2-3; 10 bases are shared with TRBD2. The germline CDR1 and CDR2 sequences are MDHEN and SYDVKM. The V and J ends lost 5 bases and 3 bases, in that order; junction bases with no gene match: 5. There are 15 residues in the CDR3. CDR3 sequence (DNA): TGTGCCAGCAGTAACAGCGGGAGGGGAACAGATACGCAGTATTTT. It yields the protein CASSNSGRGTDTQYF.

The CDR3 DNA sequence: TGTGCCAGCAGTTACTCAGATACGCAGTATTTT. Its translation: CASSYSDTQYF. The chain combines TRBV28 with TRBJ2-3, with D unclear. This CDR3 comprises 11 residues. Deletions cut 4 bases from V and 4 bases from J, with 3 bases between. The germline CDR1 and CDR2 sequences are MDHEN and SYDVKM.

J is TRBJ1-6 and V is TRBV16, with D uncertain. Germline CDR1 and CDR2: KGHSY and FQNENV. The CDR3 contains 13 residues. The V and J ends lost 2 bases and 8 bases respectively, with 7 bases between them. In DNA, the CDR3 is TGTGCCAGCAGCCAAGCGGGTTATTCACCCCTCCACTTT. This sequence encodes CASSQAGYSPLHF. Full variable domain (rest looked up from reference TRBV16 and TRBJ1-6): GEEVAQTPKHLVRGEGQKAKLYCAPIKGHSYVFWYQQVLKNEFKFLISFQNENVFDETGMPKERFSAKCLPNSPCSLEIQATKLEDSAVYFCASSQAGYSPLHFGNGTRLTVT.

This chain joins TRBV19 and TRBJ1-1; TRBD1 matches at 7 bases. Germline V lookup: CDR1 LNHDA, CDR2 SQIVND (reference sequence). The V and J ends lost 5 bases and 4 bases, in that order; junction bases with no gene match: 4. The CDR3 length is 13 residues. Here the CDR3 reads CASSGQVATEAFF. The CDR3 DNA reads TGTGCCAGTAGTGGACAGGTCGCCACTGAAGCTTTCTTT. The variable domain in full, with the rest retrieved from reference TRBV19 and TRBJ1-1, is DGGITQSPKYLFRKEGQNVTLSCEQNLNHDAMYWYRQDPGQGLRLIYYSQIVNDFQKGDIAEGYSVSREKKESFPLTVTSAQKNPTAFYLCASSGQVATEAFFGQGTRLTVV.

The chain has TRBV14 and TRBJ2-7, with TRBD2 matching 14 bases. Germline lookup yields CDR1 SGHDN and CDR2 FVKESK. V lost 0 bases and J lost 6; bases outside the gene matches: 4. The CDR3 sequence is 16 residues long. CDR3 coding DNA: TGTGCCAGCAGCCAAGATTGGGGACTAGCGGGAGCCGAGCAGTACTTC. This sequence encodes CASSQDWGLAGAEQYF.

The chain has TRBV28 and TRBJ1-4; 7 bases map to TRBD1. Germline loops: CDR1 MDHEN, CDR2 SYDVKM. CDR3 length equals 14 residues. V shed 6 bases, J shed 8 bases, and the junction held 9 bases outside the gene matches. CDR3 bases: TGTGCCAGCAGGGGGAGGACAGGCGACGAAAAACTGTTTTTT. This sequence encodes CASRGRTGDEKLFF.

Turning to this clone: Other DNA sequences in this specimen translate into the identical CDR3. The chain employs TRBV5-4 and TRBJ1-4; the D gene is possibly TRBD1 (6 bases). Germline V gene lookup returns CDR1 SGHNT and CDR2 YYREEE (reference sequence). Deletions cut 0 bases from V and 7 bases from J, with 10 bases between. CDR3 length equals 14 residues. The CDR3 loop reads CASSLDRESEKLFF. The CDR3 DNA reads as TGTGCCAGCAGCTTGGACAGGGAAAGTGAAAAACTGTTTTTT.